These 32 T cell receptor beta chains originate from one sample sequenced in a study of T cells in Graves' hyperthyroidism and ophthalmopathy. Amplified regions were TCR beta CDR3 sequences from RNA transcripts. HTBI primers drove first-round RT-PCR of the TCR CDR3. TCRdb re-called the multiplex PCR reads with MiXCR, one entry per CDR3 protein. Altogether around 800,000 distinct CDR3 sequences are present, about 38% being singletons, with the ten largest covering about 8.9%. Material for sequencing was blood. All receptors come from a man between 18 and 29 years old with Graves' hyperthyroidism.

V gene TRBV25-1 combines with J gene TRBJ1-2; 7 positions match TRBD1. Germline V gene lookup returns CDR1 MGHDK and CDR2 SYGVNS. V shed 6 bases, J shed 0 bases, and the junction held 7 bases outside the gene matches. The CDR3 has 15 amino acids. CDR3 bases: TGTGCCAGCAGCGCCGAGACAGGGACTAACTATGGCTACACCTTC. This translates into CASSAETGTNYGYTF.

This clonotype was counted many times. This sequence joins TRBV7-9 and TRBJ1-1; D might be TRBD1 (6 bases). The CDR3 sequence is 15 residues long. Germline loops: CDR1 SEHNR, CDR2 FQNEAQ (reference sequence). Trimming took off 3 bases at V and 1 base at J, with 12 bases between the two ends. The chain's CDR3 is CASSLIQGKNTEAFF. Written as DNA, the CDR3 is TGTGCCAGCAGCTTGATCCAGGGGAAGAACACTGAAGCTTTCTTT.

V is TRBV10-3 and J is TRBJ1-2, with 8 bases that match TRBD1. Germline V CDR1 and CDR2: ENHRY, SYGVKD. The CDR3 spans 13 residues. The trim removed 8 bases at V and 2 bases at J, leaving 4 bases unmatched. CDR3 sequence: CAIRTGINYGYTF. CDR3 bases: TGTGCCATCCGGACAGGGATAAACTATGGCTACACCTTC.

This clonotype was counted only a few times. The V and J genes are TRBV11-2 and TRBJ1-6; D call uncertain. The germline V gene has CDR1 SGHAT and CDR2 FQNNGV. There are 13 residues in the CDR3. V lost 0 bases and J lost 4, with 1 base in between. The CDR3 sequence: CASSLEYNSPLHF. The CDR3 DNA is TGTGCCAGCAGCTTAGAGTATAATTCACCCCTCCACTTT.

The CDR3, as DNA: TGTGCCAGCAGCCTATTCCGGACAGGGTACTACGAGCAGTACTTC. This sequence encodes CASSLFRTGYYEQYF. The chain joins TRBV5-6 to TRBJ2-7; 8 bases are a match to TRBD1. J lost 3 bases, V lost 4 bases, and 9 bases had no gene match. CDR3 length: 15 residues. Per the germline V gene, CDR1 is SGHDT and CDR2 is YYEEEE.

The DNA of the CDR3 is TGTGCCAGCAGTTACGCGGACACCGCCGGGGAGACCCAGTACTTC. Its protein is CASSYADTAGETQYF. This chain connects TRBV6-5 to TRBJ2-5; the D gene is possibly TRBD1 (5 bases). CDR3 length: 15 residues. From germline, CDR1 is MNHEY and CDR2 SVGAGI. Trimming pared 2 bases from V and 5 bases from J, leaving 15 bases between.

This clonotype was detected many times. The V and J genes are TRBV9 and TRBJ2-5; D is undetermined. This CDR3 region has 13 residues. The germline CDR1 and CDR2 sequences are SGDLS and YYNGEE. Trimming pared 2 bases from V and 5 bases from J, leaving 10 bases between. The CDR3 DNA sequence: TGTGCCAGCAGCGTGGACCCCCAGGAGACCCAGTACTTC. This codes for CASSVDPQETQYF.

This clonotype was recorded many times. The chain carries TRBV19 and TRBJ1-5; 11 nucleotides align to TRBD1. The germline V gene has CDR1 LNHDA and CDR2 SQIVND (reference sequence). V was clipped by 5 bases and J by 3 bases; unmatched bases: 6. The CDR3 totals 16 residues. The CDR3 loop reads CASSPLGQGDNQPQHF. For the CDR3, the DNA is TGTGCCAGTAGTCCGCTGGGACAGGGGGACAATCAGCCCCAGCATTTT.

This clonotype was picked up a small number of times. V is TRBV7-9 and J is TRBJ2-5; D might be TRBD2 (5 bases). Trimming removed 2 bases at V and 0 bases at J, with 10 bases between. Germline V CDR1 and CDR2: SEHNR, FQNEAQ (reference sequence). CDR3 length equals 15 residues. This CDR3 reads CASSLTSGYQETQYF. Here the CDR3 DNA reads TGTGCCAGCAGCTTAACCAGCGGTTACCAAGAGACCCAGTACTTC.

This clonotype was seen ten or more times. V and J are TRBV7-9 and TRBJ1-5, with unresolved D. Germline V gene sequence: CDR1 SEHNR, CDR2 FQNEAQ (reference sequence). The CDR3 consists of 13 residues. Trimming left V 2 bases short and J 5 bases short, with 7 bases between. The CDR3 sequence: CASSLLPDQPQHF. The CDR3 DNA sequence: TGTGCCAGCAGCTTACTCCCCGATCAGCCCCAGCATTTT.

This clonotype appeared a few times. J is TRBJ1-1 and V is TRBV7-8; D remains unclear. V lost 1 base and J 6 bases, leaving 12 bases between the germline ends. Germline-derived CDR1 and CDR2 are SGHVS and FQNEAQ. The CDR3 is made up of 14 amino acids. The CDR3 coding sequence is TGTGCCAGCAGCTTAGGTAGGCACGGATCTGAAGCTTTCTTT. The encoded protein is CASSLGRHGSEAFF.

The sample holds a few counts of this clonotype. The chain links TRBV20-1 to TRBJ2-7; TRBD1 aligns across 8 bases. The CDR3 sequence is 14 residues long. Losses at the gene ends were 1 base for V and 4 bases for J; bases not matched to a gene: 6. The germline V gene encodes CDR1 DFQATT and CDR2 SNEGSKA (reference sequence). In nucleotides, the CDR3 is TGCAGTGCTAGAGCCCCAGGGGGCTTGTACGAGCAGTACTTC. Protein: CSARAPGGLYEQYF.

For the CDR3, the DNA is TGTGCCAGCAGCCCCCTGATCGCCCAGCATAACAGGGAATGGCAGCCCCAGCATTTT. Encoded protein: CASSPLIAQHNREWQPQHF. The chain uses TRBV5-6 and TRBJ1-5, with a tentative D call TRBD1 (6 bases). Germline V gene sequence: CDR1 SGHDT, CDR2 YYEEEE. This CDR3 contains 19 residues. Trimming took off 4 bases at V and 7 bases at J, with 30 bases between the two ends. Full variable domain (remainder filled in from reference TRBV5-6 and TRBJ1-5): DAGVTQSPTHLIKTRGQQVTLRCSPKSGHDTVSWYQQALGQGPQFIFQYYEEEERQRGNFPDRFSGHQFPNYSSELNVNALLLGDSALYLCASSPLIAQHNREWQPQHFGDGTRLSIL.

This clonotype was counted many times. The V and J genes are TRBV7-8 and TRBJ1-2, with TRBD1 identical over 11 bases. V lost 5 bases and J lost 4; bases outside the gene matches: 9. This CDR3 is built from 16 residues. Germline assignment: CDR1 SGHVS and CDR2 FQNEAQ. The CDR3 protein is CASSGGQGAHGYGYTF. The CDR3 DNA reads TGTGCCAGCAGCGGTGGACAGGGGGCGCACGGCTATGGCTACACCTTC.

This CDR3 reads CASSSSDRGSSGNTIYF. The CDR3 DNA reads as TGTGCCAGCAGCAGCTCGGACAGGGGAAGCTCTGGAAACACCATATATTTT. The V and J genes are TRBV9 and TRBJ1-3; 9 bases are a match to TRBD1. CDR1 and CDR2 (germline): SGDLS, YYNGEE. The length of the CDR3 is 17 residues. After removal of 4 bases from V and 0 bases from J, the junction contained 8 bases not matched to a gene.

This clonotype has only a few counts. CDR3 sequence: CASSLLPSGNLETQYF. Here the CDR3 DNA reads TGTGCCAGCAGTTTGTTGCCTAGCGGGAATCTAGAGACCCAGTACTTC. The rearrangement uses TRBV7-2 and TRBJ2-5, with 9 bases aligning to TRBD2. Germline CDR1 and CDR2: SGHTA and FQGNSA. CDR3 length: 16 residues. The junction had 12 bases not matched to a gene; V was cut back by 6 bases and J by 4 bases.

This clonotype was counted between two and nine times. The rearrangement joins TRBV5-1 to TRBJ2-7, with D possibly TRBD1 on 5 matching bases. The CDR3 is made up of 15 amino acids. The V gene lost 0 bases and the J gene lost 0 bases, with 10 bases spanning the gap. CDR1 and CDR2 from the germline V gene are SGHRS and YFSETQ. The DNA for the CDR3 is TGCGCCAGCAGCTTGGATGCAGGGTACTCCTACGAGCAGTACTTC. It yields the protein CASSLDAGYSYEQYF.

The chain links TRBV7-2 to TRBJ1-6; D is undetermined. Germline assignment: CDR1 SGHTA and CDR2 FQGNSA. This CDR3 has 15 amino acids. The ends were cut back, 4 bases at V and 2 bases at J, with 9 bases in the middle. The CDR3 loop reads CASSSQLPYNSPLHF. CDR3 nucleotide sequence: TGTGCCAGCAGCTCACAACTCCCCTATAATTCACCCCTCCACTTT.

This clonotype was counted ten times or more. This sequence joins TRBV15 and TRBJ1-4, with unresolved D. V lost 1 base, J lost 0 bases, and 3 bases lay in between. CDR1 and CDR2 from the germline V gene are LNHNV and YYDKDF (reference sequence). The CDR3 extends over 14 amino acids. CDR3 amino acids: CATSRGTTNEKLFF. In DNA form, the CDR3 reads TGTGCCACCAGCAGAGGAACAACTAATGAAAAACTGTTTTTT.

This clonotype was recorded many times. The rearrangement links TRBV15 to TRBJ2-2, with D unresolved. The CDR3 is made up of 15 amino acids. Between the trimmed V and J ends, which lost 1 base and 8 bases, there was a span of 14 bases. Germline CDR1 is LNHNV and CDR2 is YYDKDF (reference sequence). The CDR3 region has the DNA TGTGCCACCAGCAGAGGGGGTATGGGGTCGGGGGAGCTGTTTTTT. Protein: CATSRGGMGSGELFF.

This clonotype was detected many times. This chain links TRBV2 with TRBJ2-7; D is undetermined. Between the trimmed V and J ends, which lost 3 bases and 1 base, there was a span of 4 bases. CDR1 and CDR2 (germline): SNHLY, FYNNEI. CDR3 length: 12 amino acids. CDR3 in DNA: TGTGCCAGCAGTGACAGATCCTACGAGCAGTACTTC. It specifies CASSDRSYEQYF.

This clonotype has only a few counts. This chain links TRBV4-1 with TRBJ1-1; TRBD1 matches 8 bases. Germline loops: CDR1 MGHRA, CDR2 YSYEKL. Trimming took 4 bases from V and 4 from J; bases not matched to a gene: 5. CDR3 length: 14 amino acids. For the CDR3, the DNA is TGCGCCAGCAGCCCCGACAGGGGTACCACTGAAGCTTTCTTT. Encoded protein: CASSPDRGTTEAFF.

The chain combines TRBV7-9 with TRBJ1-2; no definite D call. Germline V gives CDR1 SEHNR, CDR2 FQNEAQ (reference sequence). The V and J ends lost 1 base and 4 bases respectively, with 13 bases between them. The CDR3 covers 15 residues. The CDR3: CASSLEGIRGYGYTF. Here the CDR3 DNA reads TGTGCCAGCAGCTTAGAAGGGATTCGTGGCTATGGCTACACCTTC.

This clonotype occurred once. A read error may be the cause here, since a much bigger clone is one base away. This sequence joins TRBV4-1 and TRBJ1-5; TRBD1 matches 8 bases. Germline values: CDR1 MGHRA, CDR2 YSYEKL. The CDR3 consists of 16 residues. For the CDR3, the DNA is TGCGCCGGCAGCCAAGAGGCAGGGGGCGCCCCACAGCCCCAGCATTTT. Its translation: CAGSQEAGGAPQPQHF.

In its sample, this clonotype was seen a few times. CDR3 coding DNA: TGTGCCAGCAGCCCCGGACTAGGGGTTTCCTACGAGCAGTACTTC. Residues: CASSPGLGVSYEQYF. V gene TRBV7-9 combines with J gene TRBJ2-7, with 7 bases fitting TRBD2. CDR1 SEHNR and CDR2 FQNEAQ come from the germline V gene (reference sequence). CDR3 length: 15 amino acids. Trimming took 5 bases from V and 1 from J; bases not matched to a gene: 8.

The rearrangement joins TRBV19 to TRBJ1-6; TRBD1 matches at 8 bases. The ends lost 4 bases at V and 5 bases at J; junction bases unmatched: 4. Per germline, CDR1 LNHDA and CDR2 SQIVND (reference sequence). The CDR3 has 15 amino acids. The CDR3 DNA is TGTGCCAGTAGTAACCACAGGGGGAATAATTCACCCCTCCACTTT. This gives the protein CASSNHRGNNSPLHF. The complete variable domain, with remaining parts taken from reference TRBV19 and TRBJ1-6, reads DGGITQSPKYLFRKEGQNVTLSCEQNLNHDAMYWYRQDPGQGLRLIYYSQIVNDFQKGDIAEGYSVSREKKESFPLTVTSAQKNPTAFYLCASSNHRGNNSPLHFGNGTRLTVT.

The rearrangement uses TRBV29-1 and TRBJ1-1; possible D gene TRBD1, 6 bases. The CDR3 sequence is 12 residues long. Deletions cut 5 bases from V and 4 bases from J, with 11 bases between. The V gene's germline CDR1 is SQVTM and CDR2 ANQGSEA. In DNA form, the CDR3 reads TGCAGCGTTTCAACGGGGGCCACTGAAGCTTTCTTT. Translating it yields CSVSTGATEAFF.

This chain connects TRBV4-1 to TRBJ1-1; 9 bases are a match to TRBD1. Unmatched junction bases numbered 4, after V lost 2 bases and J lost 3 bases. CDR1 MGHRA and CDR2 YSYEKL come from the germline V gene. CDR3 length: 15 amino acids. Here the CDR3 reads CASSQLQGADTEAFF. In DNA form, the CDR3 reads TGCGCCAGCAGCCAATTACAGGGGGCGGACACTGAAGCTTTCTTT.

The CDR3 bases are TGCGCCAGCAGCTTCGGGGGTTCTAGCGTGCTAGAGACCCAGTACTTC. Its translation: CASSFGGSSVLETQYF. The chain has TRBV5-1 and TRBJ2-5; D possibly corresponds to TRBD2 (6 bases). The germline V gene has CDR1 SGHRS and CDR2 YFSETQ. V was cut by 2 bases and J by 4 bases, with 18 bases left in between. The CDR3 has 16 residues.

The genes are TRBV4-1 and TRBJ2-7; the D is unclear. V lost 2 bases to trimming and J lost 4 bases, with 6 bases between them. CDR3 length: 12 amino acids. CDR1 and CDR2 (germline): MGHRA, YSYEKL. DNA of the CDR3: TGCGCCAGCAGCCAACCCCCGTACGAGCAGTACTTC. Its translation: CASSQPPYEQYF.

The chain is built from TRBV5-4 and TRBJ2-7; D is perhaps TRBD2 (6 bases). The CDR3 contains 15 residues. Germline CDR1 reads SGHNT; CDR2 reads YYREEE (reference sequence). V was pared by 4 bases and J by 4 bases, with 18 bases between. CDR3 protein: CASSPGRSREYEQYF. The DNA for the CDR3 is TGTGCCAGCAGCCCGGGACGGTCCCGGGAGTACGAGCAGTACTTC.

The rearrangement joins TRBV20-1 to TRBJ2-5, with 11 positions matching TRBD1. The CDR3 has 15 residues. Germline trimming cut 3 bases from V and 4 bases from J; bases unmatched to any gene: 7. Germline CDR1 and CDR2: DFQATT and SNEGSKA (reference sequence). This CDR3 reads CSARMDRGRRETQYF. CDR3 DNA: TGCAGTGCTAGGATGGACAGGGGGCGTCGAGAGACCCAGTACTTC.